The source of this T cell receptor beta chain is a study of human T cells and chemical hapten exposure. This clonotype was counted only a few times. Germline-derived CDR1 and CDR2 are SGDLS and YYNGEE. This CDR3 has 14 residues. Trimming took 3 bases from V and 7 from J, leaving 17 bases between them. TCRdb reprocessed the RACE reads with MiXCR, giving one entry per CDR3 protein. The sample includes 85,000 to 130,000 distinct CDR3 sequences, 10% to 15% of them seen just once. Time point reported: pre-sensitization, week 0. The treatment was: therapeutic diphenylcyclopropenone sensitization with weekly scalp DPC.

V gene TRBV9 combines with J gene TRBJ2-7; either TRBD1 or TRBD2 may supply D (5 bases each). Material: whole blood, obtained in connection with sensitization to the hapten diphenylcyclopropenone (DPC). The TCR originated in a woman aged 50 to 65 with alopecia areata. Some clones in this sample may be carry-over from other donors' samples. CDR3 protein: CASSGGPLAREQYF. DNA of the CDR3: TGTGCCAGCAGCGGGGGACCGCTCGCGCGGGAGCAGTACTTC.